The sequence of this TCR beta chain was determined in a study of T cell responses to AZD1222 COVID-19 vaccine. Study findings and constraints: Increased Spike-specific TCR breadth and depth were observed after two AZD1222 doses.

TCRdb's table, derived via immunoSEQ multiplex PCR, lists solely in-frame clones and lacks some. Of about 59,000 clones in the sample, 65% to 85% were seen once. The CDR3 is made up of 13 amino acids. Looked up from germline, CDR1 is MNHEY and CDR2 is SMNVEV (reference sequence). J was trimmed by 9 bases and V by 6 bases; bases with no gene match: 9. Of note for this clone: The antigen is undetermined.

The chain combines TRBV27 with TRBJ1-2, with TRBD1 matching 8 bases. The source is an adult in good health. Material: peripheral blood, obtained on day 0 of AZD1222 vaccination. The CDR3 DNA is TGTGCCAGCAGGAGCGGGACAGGCTCGAGCTACACCTTC. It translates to CASRSGTGSSYTF.